These 29 T cell receptor beta chains were sequenced from one sample in a study of blood T cell repertoires in COVID-19 (dated by TCRdb to about 2020). The library was made by the immunoSEQ multiplex PCR assay. TCRdb carries this immuneACCESS record with in-frame sequences only. Its versions omit some clonotypes, under half of them owing to an unresolved V gene in the studies checked, with the rest unexplained. Counted in this sample were under 350,000 clones; about 89% of them appeared once. About 4.6% of the sample belongs to the ten largest clones. Sequenced: peripheral blood. The source of these receptors is a middle-aged man with acute or convalescent COVID-19.

This chain joins TRBV10-3 and TRBJ1-3; D might be TRBD1 (5 bases). With 6 bases removed from V and 2 bases from J, the gap between germline ends came to 11 bases. The CDR3 runs to 14 residues. Germline CDR1 reads ENHRY; CDR2 reads SYGVKD. CDR3 sequence reads: CAIRRQSTGNTIYF. CDR3 nucleotides: TGTGCCATCAGGCGACAGTCAACTGGAAACACCATATATTTT.

This clone appeared a few times. CDR3 coding DNA: TGCGCCAGCAGGAACGGAGCCTCTGGAAACACCATATATTTT. It translates to CASRNGASGNTIYF. This rearrangement joins TRBV10-2 to TRBJ1-3; D is uncertain. Germline V gene data show CDR1 as WSHSY and CDR2 as SAAADI. The length of the CDR3 is 14 residues. V shed 6 bases and J shed 0 bases, with 9 bases lying between them.

The chain recombines TRBV2 with TRBJ2-2, with TRBD1 matching over 9 bases. Germline V CDR1 and CDR2: SNHLY, FYNNEI. This CDR3 has 15 amino acids. Unmatched junction bases numbered 11, after V lost 9 bases and J lost 6 bases. CDR3 sequence (DNA): TGTGCCAGTACCACGGAAACAGGGGGCTCCGGGGAGCTGTTTTTT. It translates to CASTTETGGSGELFF. Drawing the rest from reference TRBV2 and TRBJ2-2, the complete variable domain is EPEVTQTPSHQVTQMGQEVILRCVPISNHLYFYWYRQILGQKVEFLVSFYNNEISEKSEIFDDQFSVERPDGSNFTLKIRSTKLEDSAMYFCASTTETGGSGELFFGEGSRLTVL.

This clone appeared once. V gene TRBV5-6 combines with J gene TRBJ1-1, with 7 bases that match TRBD1. The germline gives CDR1 SGHDT, CDR2 YYEEEE. The CDR3 has 17 amino acids. V lost 4 bases, J lost 0 bases, and 12 bases stayed unmatched. CDR3 nucleotide sequence: TGTGCCAGCAGCCGAGACGAACTTACAGGGGTGAACACTGAAGCTTTCTTT. Encoded protein: CASSRDELTGVNTEAFF. Full variable domain (rest looked up from reference TRBV5-6 and TRBJ1-1): DAGVTQSPTHLIKTRGQQVTLRCSPKSGHDTVSWYQQALGQGPQFIFQYYEEEERQRGNFPDRFSGHQFPNYSSELNVNALLLGDSALYLCASSRDELTGVNTEAFFGQGTRLTVV.

V gene TRBV10-2 combines with J gene TRBJ1-2; TRBD1 agrees at 7 bases. CDR3 length: 12 amino acids. The germline V gene has CDR1 WSHSY and CDR2 SAAADI. Trimming removed 8 bases from V and 3 bases from J; junction bases left unmatched: 3. DNA for the CDR3: TGCGCCAGCGGACAGGATGACTATGGCTACACCTTC. It yields the protein CASGQDDYGYTF.

The gene calls are TRBV5-1 and TRBJ2-5; possibly TRBD1 for D (8 bases). Per germline, CDR1 SGHRS and CDR2 YFSETQ. V lost 4 bases and J lost 5, with 12 bases in between. The CDR3 is 13 amino acids. The CDR3: CASSPQGGETQYF. CDR3 DNA sequence: TGCGCCAGCAGCCCACAGGGGGGGGAGACCCAGTACTTC.

This chain links TRBV11-2 with TRBJ1-4; 8 bases fit TRBD1. Germline V gene data show CDR1 as SGHAT and CDR2 as FQNNGV. CDR3 length: 16 residues. The ends lost 1 base at V and 7 bases at J; junction bases unmatched: 8. Written as DNA, the CDR3 is TGTGCCAGCAGCTTAGTTCGTCAGGGGGCTGGTGAAAAACTGTTTTTT. This translates into CASSLVRQGAGEKLFF.

This chain links TRBV29-1 with TRBJ1-2; TRBD1 aligns across 10 bases. The CDR3 runs to 14 residues. J was trimmed by 8 bases and V by 7 bases; bases with no gene match: 13. The germline V gene encodes CDR1 SQVTM and CDR2 ANQGSEA. CDR3 DNA sequence: TGCAGCGCGGGACCGGGGACAGGGGTAAAGGGCTACACCTTC. Translation gives CSAGPGTGVKGYTF.

The rearrangement joins TRBV19 to TRBJ1-2; tentatively, D is TRBD1 (6 bases). CDR1 and CDR2 from the germline V gene are LNHDA and SQIVND (reference sequence). The germline V and J ends were trimmed by 8 bases and 4 bases, with 17 bases remaining between them. The CDR3 is 14 amino acids. The CDR3 sequence is CASGRRGGGYGYTF. In DNA form, the CDR3 reads TGTGCCAGTGGTCGGAGAGGGGGGGGCTATGGCTACACCTTC.

The chain uses TRBV19 and TRBJ2-3; 7 bases line up with TRBD1. V trimming: 5 bases; J trimming: 0 bases; junction bases outside the gene matches: 2. This CDR3 comprises 14 residues. From germline, CDR1 is LNHDA and CDR2 SQIVND (reference sequence). The CDR3 loop is CASSGDRSTDTQYF. The CDR3 DNA follows: TGTGCCAGTAGTGGGGACAGAAGCACAGATACGCAGTATTTT.

The chain employs TRBV30 and TRBJ2-4, with 8 bases lining up with TRBD1. The germline V gene has CDR1 GTSNPN and CDR2 SVGIG (reference sequence). The CDR3 runs 17 residues. The V gene end was trimmed by 1 base and the J gene end by 7 bases; junction bases not matched to a gene: 15. CDR3 DNA sequence: TGTGCCTGGAGTGGAGGGAGCGGACAGGGTTCCCCCAACATTCAGTACTTC. Translating it yields CAWSGGSGQGSPNIQYF.

This chain uses TRBV29-1 with TRBJ1-1; 10 bases agree with TRBD1. The CDR3 totals 14 residues. Germline trimming cut 6 bases from V and 3 bases from J; bases unmatched to any gene: 7. Germline V gives CDR1 SQVTM, CDR2 ANQGSEA. Here the CDR3 DNA reads TGCAGCGTCCTGACAGGGGGCGAGGACACTGAAGCTTTCTTT. It codes for CSVLTGGEDTEAFF.

About this clone: Other DNA sequences in this sample translate to the same CDR3. The chain couples TRBV20-1 to TRBJ2-7; D uncertain. Trimming took off 3 bases at V and 4 bases at J, with 7 bases between the two ends. This CDR3 region has 11 residues. The germline V gene encodes CDR1 DFQATT and CDR2 SNEGSKA (reference sequence). This CDR3 is CSASAGYEQYF. In nucleotides, the CDR3 is TGCAGTGCTAGTGCCGGGTACGAGCAGTACTTC.

The chain couples TRBV7-2 to TRBJ2-5, with 7 nucleotides matching TRBD2. Germline CDR1 SGHTA, CDR2 FQGNSA. The CDR3 extends over 16 amino acids. J was trimmed by 2 bases and V by 1 base; bases with no gene match: 7. The CDR3 here is CASSLGLAGPQETQYF. CDR3 bases: TGTGCCAGCAGCTTAGGATTAGCGGGCCCTCAAGAGACCCAGTACTTC.

The chain joins TRBV3-1 (or the pseudogene TRBV3-2) to TRBJ1-2, with D perhaps matching TRBD1 (5 bases). The CDR3 covers 14 residues. The germline gives CDR1 LGHDT, CDR2 YNNKEL (reference sequence). Trimming pared 6 bases from V and 5 bases from J, leaving 16 bases between. In DNA, the CDR3 is TGTGCCAGCAGAGAAACAGGAACCTTGTATGGCTACACCTTC. Its translation: CASRETGTLYGYTF.

This chain joins TRBV27 and TRBJ1-3, with no clear D. The V and J ends lost 4 bases and 3 bases respectively, with 13 bases between them. The CDR3 spans 15 residues. Germline V gives CDR1 MNHEY, CDR2 SMNVEV (reference sequence). In DNA, the CDR3 is TGTGCCAGCAGTTCGGAGGGCCTCGGTGGAAACACCATATATTTT. Residues: CASSSEGLGGNTIYF.

As to this clone: Different DNA sequences within this sample yield the same CDR3. This sequence joins TRBV2 and TRBJ1-2, with a weak D call TRBD1 (6 bases). The germline V and J ends were trimmed by 3 bases and 0 bases, with 8 bases remaining between them. This CDR3 is built from 14 residues. Germline V gives CDR1 SNHLY, CDR2 FYNNEI. The chain's CDR3 is CASSETGANYGYTF. DNA of the CDR3: TGTGCCAGCAGTGAGACAGGAGCTAACTATGGCTACACCTTC.

The chain uses TRBV27 and TRBJ2-3; D is unresolved. Germline loops: CDR1 MNHEY, CDR2 SMNVEV (reference sequence). The CDR3 consists of 13 residues. V lost 0 bases to trimming and J lost 1 base, with 2 bases between them. The CDR3 is CASSLSGTDTQYF. CDR3 DNA: TGTGCCAGCAGTTTATCCGGCACAGATACGCAGTATTTT.

The chain couples TRBV7-9 to TRBJ2-1, with D perhaps TRBD1 (6 bases). Germline V CDR1 and CDR2: SEHNR, FQNEAQ (reference sequence). Trimming took off 7 bases at V and 7 bases at J, with 23 bases between the two ends. CDR3 length: 16 residues. In nucleotides, the CDR3 is TGTGCCAGCACCAACCTAGGGGCAGGGGCAACAAATGAGCAGTTCTTC. It specifies CASTNLGAGATNEQFF.

The chain has TRBV21-1 and TRBJ1-6; the listed D gene, TRBD1, was not tested against the DNA. TRBV21-1 is classified as a pseudogene. The CDR3 is 18 amino acids. The CDR3 spells CASSVRGPTGGYNSPLHF. In DNA, the CDR3 is TGTGCCAGCAGCGTCCGAGGGCCGACAGGGGGCTATAATTCACCCCTCCACTTT.

The rearrangement uses TRBV7-9 and TRBJ2-1, with TRBD1 identical over 7 bases. V gave up 5 bases and J gave up 7 bases; unmatched junction bases: 11. Germline V CDR1 and CDR2: SEHNR, FQNEAQ (reference sequence). The CDR3 spans 15 residues. The DNA of the CDR3 is TGTGCCAGCAGCGACCCGGGACAGATGAGGAATGAGCAGTTCTTC. Translating it yields CASSDPGQMRNEQFF.

The V gene is TRBV5-1, the J gene TRBJ1-3; 8 bases align to TRBD1. The CDR3 totals 16 residues. The V gene end was trimmed by 4 bases and the J gene end by 0 bases; junction bases not matched to a gene: 6. Germline V lookup: CDR1 SGHRS, CDR2 YFSETQ. DNA of the CDR3: TGCGCCAGCAGCATAGGGACAGGCGTCTCTGGAAACACCATATATTTT. This gives the protein CASSIGTGVSGNTIYF.

The V and J genes are TRBV19 and TRBJ1-6; 7 nucleotides line up with TRBD1. The ends lost 1 base at V and 10 bases at J; junction bases unmatched: 4. Germline V lookup: CDR1 LNHDA, CDR2 SQIVND (reference sequence). The CDR3 is 14 residues long. This chain's CDR3 is CASSIGQGFSPLHF. DNA of the CDR3: TGTGCCAGTAGTATAGGACAGGGTTTCTCACCCCTCCACTTT.

The V gene is TRBV28, the J gene TRBJ1-6; 7 nucleotides agree with TRBD1. With V trimmed by 7 bases and J by 1 base, 4 bases remained unmatched. The germline CDR1 and CDR2 sequences are MDHEN and SYDVKM. The CDR3 contains 15 residues. CDR3 amino acids: CASNAGGSYNSPLHF. For the CDR3, the DNA is TGTGCCAGCAACGCAGGGGGGTCCTATAATTCACCCCTCCACTTT.

V usage is TRBV5-6 and J usage is TRBJ2-7, with 9 positions matching TRBD1. The length of the CDR3 is 13 residues. CDR1 SGHDT and CDR2 YYEEEE come from the germline V gene. The V and J ends lost 4 bases and 6 bases, in that order; junction bases with no gene match: 5. DNA for the CDR3: TGTGCCAGCAGCCGACAGGGGGTTAGCGAGCAGTACTTC. It specifies CASSRQGVSEQYF.

This chain connects TRBV25-1 to TRBJ1-5, with D perhaps TRBD1 (5 bases). This CDR3 is 12 amino acids long. The germline CDR1 and CDR2 sequences are MGHDK and SYGVNS. The V gene lost 8 bases and the J gene lost 6 bases, with 11 bases spanning the gap. CDR3 coding DNA: TGTGCCAGCTCGCGGGGCGGTCAGCCCCAGCATTTT. It is translated as CASSRGGQPQHF.

Note on this clone: Other DNA sequences in this specimen translate into the identical CDR3. The V call is TRBV5-1, the J call TRBJ1-4; weak D call: TRBD1 (6 bases). Germline V gives CDR1 SGHRS, CDR2 YFSETQ. The CDR3 loop spans 14 amino acids. Trimming took 4 bases from V and 7 from J, leaving 14 bases between them. CDR3 sequence reads: CASSVQGRGEKLFF. In DNA, the CDR3 is TGCGCCAGCAGCGTACAGGGTAGAGGTGAAAAACTGTTTTTT.

This clone is a singleton in its sample. The V gene is TRBV2, the J gene TRBJ1-1, with D tentatively TRBD1 (6 bases). V lost 5 bases to trimming and J lost 1 base, with 11 bases between them. The CDR3 loop spans 14 amino acids. The germline CDR1 and CDR2 sequences are SNHLY and FYNNEI. In DNA, the CDR3 is TGTGCCAGCAGTTCAGGACAGACGAACACTGAAGCTTTCTTT. Its translation is CASSSGQTNTEAFF.

The rearrangement links TRBV19 to TRBJ2-1; 9 bases line up with TRBD1. Losses at the gene ends were 6 bases for V and 4 bases for J; bases not matched to a gene: 10. This CDR3 is 16 amino acids long. Germline values: CDR1 LNHDA, CDR2 SQIVND (reference sequence). CDR3 protein: CASSPLGQGRYNEQFF. CDR3 DNA: TGTGCCAGTAGCCCACTGGGACAGGGCCGATACAATGAGCAGTTCTTC.